This is a list of T cell receptor beta chains from one sample in a study of OX40 agonist ivuxolimab in advanced cancers. Clones were read by immunoSEQ multiplex PCR, and TCRdb kept only the in-frame ones, dropping some. Among tens of thousands of clones listed, about 87% were seen once. The sample here was CD4+ or CD8+ T cells sorted from blood, taken in a trial of the OX40 agonist ivuxolimab. These receptors came from an adult with an advanced solid tumor such as melanoma, head and neck, liver or kidney cancer. Both conserved end residues are part of each CDR3. Fields, in order: D gene, J gene, V gene, clone size, CDR3 DNA, CDR3 protein. D genes are given only for firm matches. Not every row has a clone size; where given, it reads once, few, many or a size class.

>TRBD1|TRBJ2-7|TRBV6-5|.
TGTGCCAGCAGGCCACCGGGACAGGGGGCCTACGAGCAGTACTTC
CASRPPGQGAYEQYF
>TRBD2|TRBJ2-5|TRBV5-1|.
TGCGCCAGCAGCTTGGGATCGACTAGCGAGTTAGAGACCCAGTACTTC
CASSLGSTSELETQYF
>TRBD1|TRBJ2-7|TRBV5-1|.
TGCGCCAGCAGCTTGATTGGACAGGGGGACGAGCAGTACTTC
CASSLIGQGDEQYF
>TRBD1|TRBJ1-4|TRBV29-1|few
TGCAGCGTGGAAGATGGACAGGGTAGTTTCTTT
CSVEDGQGSFF
>TRBD2|TRBJ2-3|TRBV9|.
TGTGCCAGCAGCGTAGGGGGACTAGCGGGGGCCCCTGGGACAGATACGCAGTATTTT
CASSVGGLAGAPGTDTQYF
>TRBD2|TRBJ2-1|TRBV5-1|.
TGCGCCAGCAGCCCGGGAGGACTAGTGTACAATGAGCAGTTCTTC
CASSPGGLVYNEQFF
>TRBD1|TRBJ1-2|TRBV5-1|.
TGCGCCAGCAGCTTGACTATCGGGGCAGGGGGCGGTCAGAACTATGGCTACACCTTC
CASSLTIGAGGGQNYGYTF
>.|TRBJ1-3|TRBV5-1|.
TGCGCCAGCAGCTTGACCCGATTCGGAAACACCATATATTTT
CASSLTRFGNTIYF
>TRBD1|TRBJ1-5|TRBV18|.
TGTGCCAGCTCACCCCTGCAGGGGGCGAATCAGCCCCAGCATTTT
CASSPLQGANQPQHF
>TRBD1|TRBJ2-1|TRBV7-9|few
TGTGCCAGCAGCTTAGATACAGGGGCTGATGAGCAGTTCTTC
CASSLDTGADEQFF
>.|TRBJ2-1|TRBV2|.
TGTGCCAGCAGTGACGGTACGAGCTCCTACAATGAGCAGTTCTTC
CASSDGTSSYNEQFF
>.|TRBJ1-5|TRBV7-2|.
TGTGCCAGCAGCCAGGACAACTCTCAGCCCCAGCATTTT
CASSQDNSQPQHF
>TRBD1|TRBJ1-2|TRBV28|.
TGTGCCAGCAGGGGTTCCGGGACAGCTAACTATGGCTACACCTTC
CASRGSGTANYGYTF